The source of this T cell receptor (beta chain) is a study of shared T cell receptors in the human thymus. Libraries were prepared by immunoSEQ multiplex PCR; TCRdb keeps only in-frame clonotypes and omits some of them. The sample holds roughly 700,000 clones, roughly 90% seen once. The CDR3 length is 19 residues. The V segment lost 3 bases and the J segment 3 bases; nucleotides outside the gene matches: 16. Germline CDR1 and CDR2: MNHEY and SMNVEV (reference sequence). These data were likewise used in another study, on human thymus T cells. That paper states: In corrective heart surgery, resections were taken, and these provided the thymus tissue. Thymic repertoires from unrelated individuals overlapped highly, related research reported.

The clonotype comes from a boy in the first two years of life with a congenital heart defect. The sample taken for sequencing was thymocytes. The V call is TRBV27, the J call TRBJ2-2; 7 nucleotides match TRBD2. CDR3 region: CASSLPFLPGREDTGELFF. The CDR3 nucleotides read TGTGCCAGCAGTTTGCCTTTCCTCCCGGGGAGGGAGGACACCGGGGAGCTGTTTTTT.